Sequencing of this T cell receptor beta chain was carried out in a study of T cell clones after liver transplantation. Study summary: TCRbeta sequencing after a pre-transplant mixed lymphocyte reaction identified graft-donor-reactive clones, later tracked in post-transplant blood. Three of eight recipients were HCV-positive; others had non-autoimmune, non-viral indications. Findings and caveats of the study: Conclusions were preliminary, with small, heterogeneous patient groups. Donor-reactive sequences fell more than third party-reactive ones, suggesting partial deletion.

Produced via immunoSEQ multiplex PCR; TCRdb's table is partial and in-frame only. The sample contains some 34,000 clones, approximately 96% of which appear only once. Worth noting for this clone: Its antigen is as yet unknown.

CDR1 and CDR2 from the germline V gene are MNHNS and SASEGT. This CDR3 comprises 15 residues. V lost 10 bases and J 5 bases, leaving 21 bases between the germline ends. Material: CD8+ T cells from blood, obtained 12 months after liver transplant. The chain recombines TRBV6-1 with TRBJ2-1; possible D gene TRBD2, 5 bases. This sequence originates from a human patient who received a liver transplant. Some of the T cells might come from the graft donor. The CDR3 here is CATIPGWQPHNEQFF. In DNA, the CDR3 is TGTGCCACCATCCCGGGGTGGCAGCCCCACAATGAGCAGTTCTTC.